The 31 T cell receptor beta chains reported below all come from one sample, sequenced in a study of T cell changes during pregnancy in multiple sclerosis. Here immunoSEQ multiplex PCR was the method, and the copy in TCRdb shows in-frame clones only, minus some. Altogether approximately 52,000 clones are present, 85% to 95% being singletons, with the ten largest covering less than 0.3%. The material sequenced was CD4+ T cells from peripheral blood mononuclear cells, taken in the third trimester of pregnancy. The receptors come from a female donor with multiple sclerosis, enrolled in a pregnancy study.

The genes are TRBV2 and TRBJ2-3; 8 bases line up with TRBD2. CDR1 and CDR2 (germline): SNHLY, FYNNEI. Germline trimming cut 2 bases from V and 5 bases from J; bases unmatched to any gene: 6. The CDR3 is 15 residues long. CDR3: CASSELTSVGDTQYF. The CDR3 DNA reads as TGTGCCAGCAGTGAACTGACTAGCGTCGGAGATACGCAGTATTTT. The full variable domain, its missing parts supplied by reference TRBV2 and TRBJ2-3, is EPEVTQTPSHQVTQMGQEVILRCVPISNHLYFYWYRQILGQKVEFLVSFYNNEISEKSEIFDDQFSVERPDGSNFTLKIRSTKLEDSAMYFCASSELTSVGDTQYFGPGTRLTVL.

V usage is TRBV29-1 and J usage is TRBJ1-1; no definite D call. The ends were cut back, 7 bases at V and 3 bases at J, with 12 bases in the middle. There are 12 residues in the CDR3. In germline, CDR1 is SQVTM, CDR2 ANQGSEA. The CDR3 DNA reads TGCAGCGCCCCGGGAGGTCACACTGAAGCTTTCTTT. It translates to CSAPGGHTEAFF.

This CDR3 reads CASSLAGQDTGELFF. CDR3 nucleotide sequence: TGTGCCAGCAGCTTAGCGGGACAGGACACCGGGGAGCTGTTTTTT. The chain links TRBV7-8 to TRBJ2-2, with TRBD1 matching 8 bases. CDR1 and CDR2 from the germline V gene are SGHVS and FQNEAQ. CDR3 length: 15 amino acids. The V gene end was trimmed by 0 bases and the J gene end by 3 bases; junction bases not matched to a gene: 0. Using reference TRBV7-8 and TRBJ2-2 for the parts outside the CDR3, the full variable domain is GAGVSQSPRYKVAKRGQDVALRCDPISGHVSLFWYQQALGQGPEFLTYFQNEAQLDKSGLPSDRFFAERPEGSVSTLKIQRTQQEDSAVYLCASSLAGQDTGELFFGEGSRLTVL.

This clone has only one observation. V usage is TRBV10-2 and J usage is TRBJ2-1; TRBD2 matches at 15 bases. Germline V lookup: CDR1 WSHSY, CDR2 SAAADI. The CDR3 loop spans 16 amino acids. The V gene end was trimmed by 5 bases and the J gene end by 7 bases; junction bases not matched to a gene: 6. For the CDR3, the DNA is TGCGCCAGCAGTTCACAGGGACTAGCGGGAGGAAATGAGCAGTTCTTC. This translates into CASSSQGLAGGNEQFF.

Only one count was recorded for this clone. The chain uses TRBV18 and TRBJ1-1; tentatively, D is TRBD1 (6 bases). Trimming left V 3 bases short and J 1 base short, with 21 bases between. CDR1 and CDR2 from the germline V gene are KGHSH and LQKENI. This CDR3 is 18 amino acids long. DNA for the CDR3: TGTGCCAGCTCACCCAGATTAAACAGGGCTTACTCGAACACTGAAGCTTTCTTT. Amino acids: CASSPRLNRAYSNTEAFF.

The chain uses TRBV11-3 and TRBJ2-7; D possibly corresponds to TRBD1 (5 bases). Germline CDR1 and CDR2: SGHNT and YENEEA. V was clipped by 5 bases and J by 5 bases, with 16 bases between them. The CDR3 is 14 residues long. The CDR3 sequence is CASSPSSQGNEQYF. The CDR3 region has the DNA TGTGCCAGCAGCCCGAGTTCCCAGGGCAACGAGCAGTACTTC. The full variable domain, completed using reference TRBV11-3 and TRBJ2-7, is EAGVVQSPRYKIIEKKQPVAFWCNPISGHNTLYWYLQNLGQGPELLIRYENEEAVDDSQLPKDRFSAERLKGVDSTLKIQPAELGDSAVYLCASSPSSQGNEQYFGPGTRLTVT.

This clone appeared a single time. The chain carries TRBV10-2 and TRBJ2-4; TRBD2 matches 7 bases. This CDR3 comprises 13 residues. The V segment lost 5 bases and the J segment 11 bases; nucleotides outside the gene matches: 9. Germline V gives CDR1 WSHSY, CDR2 SAAADI. DNA of the CDR3: TGCGCCAGCAGTCCCCCCGGGACTATTGTTCAGTACTTC. Its translation is CASSPPGTIVQYF.

The chain combines TRBV19 with TRBJ2-2; D possibly corresponds to TRBD1 (5 bases). The CDR3 contains 15 residues. Germline-derived CDR1 and CDR2 are LNHDA and SQIVND (reference sequence). Trimming cost V 5 bases and J 5 bases, with 15 bases left between them. CDR3 sequence (DNA): TGTGCCAGTAGTCAAGGGGCGCAGAGAACCGGGGAGCTGTTTTTT. Translated: CASSQGAQRTGELFF.

The rearrangement joins TRBV9 to TRBJ1-4; perhaps TRBD1 as D (5 bases). Germline V gene data show CDR1 as SGDLS and CDR2 as YYNGEE. This CDR3 spans 17 amino acids. V was trimmed by 3 bases and J by 2 bases, leaving 17 bases between them. CDR3: CASSATGARGTNEKLFF. CDR3 nucleotide sequence: TGTGCCAGCAGCGCAACTGGGGCGCGTGGCACTAATGAAAAACTGTTTTTT.

This chain links TRBV25-1 with TRBJ2-7; no reliable D call. The germline V gene encodes CDR1 MGHDK and CDR2 SYGVNS. The CDR3 spans 13 residues. The ends were cut back, 0 bases at V and 2 bases at J, with 5 bases in the middle. CDR3 protein: CASSEYPAYEQYF. Written as DNA, the CDR3 is TGTGCCAGCAGTGAATACCCAGCCTACGAGCAGTACTTC.

The chain combines TRBV5-1 with TRBJ2-5; no firm D call. This CDR3 has 14 amino acids. Germline V gene data show CDR1 as SGHRS and CDR2 as YFSETQ. The V and J ends lost 1 base and 5 bases respectively, with 12 bases between them. The CDR3 here is CASSLSVRKETQYF. CDR3 bases: TGCGCCAGCAGCTTGTCGGTCAGGAAGGAGACCCAGTACTTC.

This rearrangement joins TRBV2 to TRBJ2-5; 7 positions agree with TRBD2. This CDR3 region has 14 residues. CDR1 is SNHLY, CDR2 FYNNEI, per germline. The trim removed 4 bases at V and 5 bases at J, leaving 7 bases unmatched. The CDR3 spells CASSAGGEGETQYF. The CDR3 bases are TGTGCCAGCAGTGCGGGGGGTGAGGGGGAGACCCAGTACTTC.

The chain couples TRBV6-5 to TRBJ2-7, with D tentatively TRBD2 (6 bases). Trimming shortened V by 8 bases and J by 2 bases, and 10 bases separated the two germline ends. The germline V gene encodes CDR1 MNHEY and CDR2 SVGAGI. The CDR3 is made up of 12 amino acids. CDR3 DNA: TGTGCCAGCGGTCGGGGGACCTACGAGCAGTACTTC. Translating gives CASGRGTYEQYF.

In DNA, the CDR3 is TGTGCCAGCACTAGCCCCCCCGGGGAGCTGTTTTTT. Protein sequence: CASTSPPGELFF. V is TRBV6-5 and J is TRBJ2-2, with D possibly TRBD2 on 5 matching bases. Looked up from germline, CDR1 is MNHEY and CDR2 is SVGAGI. Trimming cost V 7 bases and J 6 bases, with 9 bases left between them. The CDR3 contains 12 residues.

The gene calls are TRBV28 and TRBJ1-1, with TRBD1 matching over 8 bases. Germline V CDR1 and CDR2: MDHEN, SYDVKM. The CDR3 has 13 residues. V lost 3 bases, J lost 5 bases, and 2 bases stayed unmatched. The CDR3 region is CASSFRGRTEAFF. CDR3 sequence (DNA): TGTGCCAGCAGTTTCAGGGGGCGAACTGAAGCTTTCTTT. Combining the CDR3 with reference TRBV28 and TRBJ1-1 gives the whole variable domain DVKVTQSSRYLVKRTGEKVFLECVQDMDHENMFWYRQDPGLGLRLIYFSYDVKMKEKGDIPEGYSVSREKKERFSLILESASTNQTSMYLCASSFRGRTEAFFGQGTRLTVV.

This chain links TRBV10-3 with TRBJ2-3, with TRBD1 identical over 8 bases. The J segment lost 6 bases and the V segment lost 3 bases, leaving 8 bases of the junction unmatched. This CDR3 spans 15 amino acids. Germline-derived CDR1 and CDR2 are ENHRY and SYGVKD. The CDR3 region is CAISDGQGARDTQYF. For the CDR3, the DNA is TGTGCCATCAGTGATGGGCAGGGGGCGCGTGATACGCAGTATTTT.

This clone came up once. The V call is TRBV30, the J call TRBJ1-5; TRBD1 is a possible D gene (5 bases). This CDR3 region has 13 residues. V was shortened by 0 bases and J by 5 bases, with 8 bases between the two germline ends. Germline-derived CDR1 and CDR2 are GTSNPN and SVGIG (reference sequence). The DNA of the CDR3 is TGTGCCTGGAGTGTAACGGGGGATCAGCCCCAGCATTTT. Protein: CAWSVTGDQPQHF.

V is TRBV19 and J is TRBJ2-7; possibly TRBD2 for D (5 bases). CDR3 size: 13 residues. The germline gives CDR1 LNHDA, CDR2 SQIVND (reference sequence). The V end was cut by 6 bases, the J end by 4 bases, with 13 bases between. CDR3 nucleotide sequence: TGTGCCAGTAGCCAAGGACTGAATTACGAGCAGTACTTC. It specifies CASSQGLNYEQYF.

The rearrangement uses TRBV27 and TRBJ2-1; 14 nucleotides agree with TRBD2. Germline CDR1 MNHEY, CDR2 SMNVEV (reference sequence). V was clipped by 10 bases and J by 7 bases; unmatched bases: 15. The CDR3 is made up of 17 amino acids. CDR3 DNA: TGTGCCAACACAAGAGGTCCGACTAGCGGGAGGGGAAATGAGCAGTTCTTC. It translates to CANTRGPTSGRGNEQFF.

V usage is TRBV12-5 and J usage is TRBJ2-7; TRBD2 matches at 7 bases. The trim removed 1 base at V and 2 bases at J, leaving 11 bases unmatched. Germline assignment: CDR1 LGHNT and CDR2 FRNRAP. This CDR3 contains 17 residues. CDR3 bases: TGTGCTAGTGGTTTGGCGACCTCTACTAGCGCCCCCTACGAGCAGTACTTC. Its protein is CASGLATSTSAPYEQYF.

CDR3 DNA: TGTGCCAGCAGTGTCGGGAGGACTACCAATGAGCAGTTCTTC. Translated: CASSVGRTTNEQFF. V is TRBV6-1 and J is TRBJ2-1, with 7 nucleotides matching TRBD2. Germline V gene lookup returns CDR1 MNHNS and CDR2 SASEGT. The trim removed 4 bases at V and 6 bases at J, leaving 6 bases unmatched. The CDR3 has 14 residues.

The genes are TRBV7-8 and TRBJ2-5, with 9 bases identical to TRBD2. Germline trimming cut 1 base from V and 6 bases from J; bases unmatched to any gene: 3. The CDR3 spans 14 residues. Germline CDR1 and CDR2: SGHVS and FQNEAQ. CDR3 residues: CASSLDLAGKTQYF. The CDR3 DNA reads TGTGCCAGCAGCTTAGACCTAGCGGGAAAGACCCAGTACTTC.

V usage is TRBV29-1 and J usage is TRBJ2-5; TRBD1 agrees at 7 bases. This CDR3 contains 12 residues. Germline V gene lookup returns CDR1 SQVTM and CDR2 ANQGSEA. Trimming cost V 6 bases and J 3 bases; bases outside gene matches: 4. In nucleotides, the CDR3 is TGCAGCGTAGTCCAGGGGGAAGAGACCCAGTACTTC. It yields the protein CSVVQGEETQYF.

This clone was detected once. The chain combines TRBV7-8 with TRBJ2-2, with a weak D call TRBD2 (6 bases). The germline gives CDR1 SGHVS, CDR2 FQNEAQ. V dropped 1 base and J dropped 5 bases, with 11 bases sitting between them. This CDR3 has 15 residues. The DNA of the CDR3 is TGTGCCAGCAGCTTAGGGAGGGGTGGAACCGGGGAGCTGTTTTTT. Its protein is CASSLGRGGTGELFF. Full variable domain (remainder filled in from reference TRBV7-8 and TRBJ2-2): GAGVSQSPRYKVAKRGQDVALRCDPISGHVSLFWYQQALGQGPEFLTYFQNEAQLDKSGLPSDRFFAERPEGSVSTLKIQRTQQEDSAVYLCASSLGRGGTGELFFGEGSRLTVL.

V gene TRBV5-1 combines with J gene TRBJ1-2, with D unclear. Between the trimmed V and J ends, which lost 4 bases and 4 bases, there was a span of 17 bases. This CDR3 has 15 amino acids. Germline V gives CDR1 SGHRS, CDR2 YFSETQ. The CDR3 DNA sequence: TGCGCCAGCAGCGAACACCCGGGAACGGTCTATGGCTACACCTTC. It yields the protein CASSEHPGTVYGYTF.

This sequence joins TRBV19 and TRBJ2-3; the D is unclear. The germline V and J ends were trimmed by 1 base and 4 bases, with 9 bases remaining between them. CDR1 is LNHDA and CDR2 is SQIVND in the germline V gene (reference sequence). The CDR3 runs 14 residues. The CDR3 spells CASSIGISADTQYF. The CDR3 DNA reads as TGTGCCAGTAGTATAGGGATCAGCGCAGATACGCAGTATTTT.

The genes are TRBV4-2 and TRBJ1-5, with a possible D match to TRBD1 (5 bases). Germline CDR1 is LGHNA and CDR2 is YNFKEQ. V lost 4 bases and J 9 bases, leaving 16 bases between the germline ends. The CDR3 is 14 residues long. The CDR3 region is CASSLLGVVRPQHF. The CDR3 DNA reads as TGTGCCAGCAGCCTCCTAGGGGTGGTTAGGCCCCAGCATTTT.

This clone was counted a few times. V gene TRBV30 combines with J gene TRBJ1-1; the D is unclear. Per germline, CDR1 GTSNPN and CDR2 SVGIG (reference sequence). V lost 0 bases, J lost 1 base, and 6 bases lay in between. CDR3 length: 13 amino acids. CDR3 in DNA: TGTGCCTGGAGTGTAAGCTGGAACACTGAAGCTTTCTTT. Its translation: CAWSVSWNTEAFF.

V and J are TRBV2 and TRBJ2-3; maybe TRBD2 (5 bases). Trimming pared 4 bases from V and 7 bases from J, leaving 18 bases between. This CDR3 is 15 amino acids long. From germline, CDR1 is SNHLY and CDR2 FYNNEI. The CDR3: CASSGRGVLSNTQYF. CDR3 in DNA: TGTGCCAGCAGTGGACGGGGTGTGTTGTCAAATACGCAGTATTTT.

J is TRBJ2-5 and V is TRBV2, with 8 positions matching TRBD1. Germline CDR1 and CDR2: SNHLY and FYNNEI. The CDR3 is 15 residues long. After removal of 6 bases from V and 5 bases from J, the junction contained 11 bases not matched to a gene. The DNA for the CDR3 is TGTGCCAGCAGGGCTAACAGGGGGACGGGGGAGACCCAGTACTTC. Translated, it gives CASRANRGTGETQYF.

V and J are TRBV4-2 and TRBJ1-5, with 7 bases identical to TRBD1. This CDR3 has 15 residues. Germline values: CDR1 LGHNA, CDR2 YNFKEQ. After removal of 4 bases from V and 0 bases from J, the junction contained 3 bases not matched to a gene. The CDR3, as DNA: TGTGCCAGCAGCCCGCAGGGGGATAGCAATCAGCCCCAGCATTTT. It encodes CASSPQGDSNQPQHF.